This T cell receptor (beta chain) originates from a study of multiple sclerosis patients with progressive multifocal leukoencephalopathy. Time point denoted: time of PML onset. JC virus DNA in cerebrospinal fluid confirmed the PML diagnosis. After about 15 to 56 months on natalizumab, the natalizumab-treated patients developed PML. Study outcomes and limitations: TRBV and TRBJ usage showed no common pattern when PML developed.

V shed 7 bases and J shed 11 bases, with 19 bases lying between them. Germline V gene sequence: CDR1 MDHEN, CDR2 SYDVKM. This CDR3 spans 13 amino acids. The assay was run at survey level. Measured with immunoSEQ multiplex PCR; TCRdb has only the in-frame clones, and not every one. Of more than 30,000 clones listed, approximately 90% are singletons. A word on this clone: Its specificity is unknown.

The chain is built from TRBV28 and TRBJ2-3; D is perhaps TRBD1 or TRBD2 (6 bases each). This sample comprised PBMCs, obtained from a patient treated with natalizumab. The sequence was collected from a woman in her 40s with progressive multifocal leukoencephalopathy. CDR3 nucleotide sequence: TGTGCCAGCACCGGGACGGGGGCCGGGGTGCAGTATTTT. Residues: CASTGTGAGVQYF.